The 24 T cell receptor beta chains below were found in one sample sequenced in a study of cytomegalovirus exposure and HLA in healthy donors. 13 Jbeta primers and 60 Vbeta primers were used for the PCR. TCRdb's copy holds only in-frame clones and misses some; the assay was immunoSEQ multiplex PCR. The sample gives 150,000 to 200,000 clones, over 70% of which show up once; approximately 15% is in the top ten. The sample taken for sequencing was PBMCs. The receptors here all came from a woman aged 35 to 49 in good health and CMV-seronegative.

This chain joins TRBV16 and TRBJ1-1; D perhaps matches TRBD1 (6 bases). The germline V and J ends were trimmed by 6 bases and 6 bases, with 17 bases remaining between them. The CDR3 is made up of 14 amino acids. CDR1 is KGHSY and CDR2 is FQNENV in the germline V gene. The CDR3 reads CASRRQGRIPEAFF. The DNA of the CDR3 is TGTGCCAGCAGACGCCAGGGGAGAATCCCTGAAGCTTTCTTT.

This clone was picked up a small number of times. The chain couples TRBV10-1 to TRBJ2-7, with a weak D call TRBD1 (6 bases). The V and J ends lost 6 bases and 6 bases respectively, with 18 bases between them. The germline V gene encodes CDR1 WNHNN and CDR2 SYGVQD (reference sequence). This CDR3 is 14 amino acids long. CDR3 residues: CASSRVGQTAEQYF. CDR3 nucleotide sequence: TGCGCCAGCAGCCGCGTCGGACAGACAGCCGAGCAGTACTTC.

This clone was detected once. J is TRBJ2-5 and V is TRBV19, with TRBD1 matching 9 bases. Germline-derived CDR1 and CDR2 are LNHDA and SQIVND (reference sequence). J lost 4 bases, V lost 1 base, and 7 bases had no gene match. The CDR3 runs 16 residues. The CDR3 DNA sequence: TGTGCCAGTAGTATAGGTTCCGGGACAGGGTTAGAGACCCAGTACTTC. Protein sequence: CASSIGSGTGLETQYF. The variable domain in full, with the rest retrieved from reference TRBV19 and TRBJ2-5, is DGGITQSPKYLFRKEGQNVTLSCEQNLNHDAMYWYRQDPGQGLRLIYYSQIVNDFQKGDIAEGYSVSREKKESFPLTVTSAQKNPTAFYLCASSIGSGTGLETQYFGPGTRLLVL.

The chain joins TRBV7-6 to TRBJ2-7; D is possibly TRBD2 (5 bases). From germline, CDR1 is SGHVS and CDR2 FNYEAQ. V lost 0 bases, J lost 2 bases, and 5 bases lay in between. The CDR3 totals 13 residues. The CDR3 nucleotides read TGTGCCAGCAGCTTAGCCGGGGCCTACGAGCAGTACTTC. It yields the protein CASSLAGAYEQYF.

In nucleotides, the CDR3 is TGTGCCAGCAGCCCGCAGGGACAGGGAGGTACTGAAGCTTTCTTT. Translation: CASSPQGQGGTEAFF. The V gene is TRBV11-2, the J gene TRBJ1-1; 9 nucleotides match TRBD1. The J segment lost 5 bases and the V segment lost 5 bases, leaving 9 bases of the junction unmatched. Germline V gene sequence: CDR1 SGHAT, CDR2 FQNNGV. The CDR3 covers 15 residues.

The chain carries TRBV5-1 and TRBJ2-3, with 7 bases matching TRBD1. CDR1 and CDR2 (germline): SGHRS, YFSETQ. The V gene end was trimmed by 4 bases and the J gene end by 4 bases; junction bases not matched to a gene: 3. This CDR3 contains 13 residues. The CDR3 sequence: CASSLGQSDTQYF. The CDR3 bases are TGCGCCAGCAGCCTGGGACAGTCAGATACGCAGTATTTT.

The chain has TRBV20-1 and TRBJ1-2; D is unresolved. The germline V and J ends were trimmed by 0 bases and 8 bases, with 7 bases remaining between them. From germline, CDR1 is DFQATT and CDR2 SNEGSKA (reference sequence). The CDR3 is 11 residues long. The CDR3 loop is CSARETPGYTF. The CDR3 bases are TGCAGTGCTAGAGAGACACCAGGCTACACCTTC.

This chain connects TRBV7-2 to TRBJ2-3; 13 bases agree with TRBD2. V shed 5 bases and J 1 base; nucleotides not matched to a gene: 6. From germline, CDR1 is SGHTA and CDR2 FQGNSA. This CDR3 has 17 amino acids. The DNA for the CDR3 is TGTGCCAGCAGCCCGAGCGGACTAGCGGGGGGCACAGATACGCAGTATTTT. Translation: CASSPSGLAGGTDTQYF. The variable domain in full, completed from reference TRBV7-2 and TRBJ2-3, reads GAGVSQSPSNKVTEKGKDVELRCDPISGHTALYWYRQSLGQGLEFLIYFQGNSAPDKSGLPSDRFSAERTGGSVSTLTIQRTQQEDSAVYLCASSPSGLAGGTDTQYFGPGTRLTVL.

The chain employs TRBV7-2 and TRBJ2-5, with TRBD2 matching 9 bases. J gave up 14 bases and V 4 bases, and 5 bases lay outside the gene matches. Per germline, CDR1 SGHTA and CDR2 FQGNSA. CDR3 length: 11 residues. The CDR3 DNA is TGTGCCAGCAGCTATTCTAGCGGGATATACTTC. Protein: CASSYSSGIYF.

This chain links TRBV28 with TRBJ2-7, with D possibly matching TRBD2 (6 bases). V lost 7 bases and J 0 bases, leaving 19 bases between the germline ends. The CDR3 covers 16 residues. CDR1 is MDHEN, CDR2 SYDVKM, per germline. The CDR3 DNA reads as TGTGCCAGCACCCTTGGAGGAGCGGGTAGCTCCTACGAGCAGTACTTC. Protein product: CASTLGGAGSSYEQYF.

The count of this clone is one. This chain uses TRBV7-2 with TRBJ2-7; D gene uncertain. Germline V gene lookup returns CDR1 SGHTA and CDR2 FQGNSA. V dropped 5 bases and J dropped 2 bases, with 4 bases sitting between them. The length of the CDR3 is 11 residues. CDR3 sequence reads: CASSPAYEQYF. CDR3 sequence (DNA): TGTGCCAGCAGCCCGGCCTACGAGCAGTACTTC.

V usage is TRBV5-5 and J usage is TRBJ2-7; a weak D match, TRBD2 (5 bases). This CDR3 contains 17 residues. V was shortened by 1 base and J by 1 base, with 18 bases between the two germline ends. CDR1 and CDR2 from the germline V gene are SGHKS and YYEKEE (reference sequence). CDR3 residues: CASSLSPGRGSSYEQYF. The CDR3 region has the DNA TGTGCCAGCAGCTTGTCCCCGGGGAGAGGGAGTTCCTACGAGCAGTACTTC. The complete variable domain, with remaining parts taken from reference TRBV5-5 and TRBJ2-7, reads DAGVTQSPTHLIKTRGQQVTLRCSPISGHKSVSWYQQVLGQGPQFIFQYYEKEERGRGNFPDRFSARQFPNYSSELNVNALLLGDSALYLCASSLSPGRGSSYEQYFGPGTRLTVT.

The chain is built from TRBV5-6 and TRBJ2-1; TRBD1 aligns across 7 bases. The length of the CDR3 is 13 residues. J gave up 8 bases and V 0 bases, and 2 bases lay outside the gene matches. Per the germline V gene, CDR1 is SGHDT and CDR2 is YYEEEE. The CDR3, as DNA: TGTGCCAGCAGCTTGGGAGGGGGCGATGAGCAGTTCTTC. Translating gives CASSLGGGDEQFF.

The V gene is TRBV5-4, the J gene TRBJ2-7; 7 nucleotides align to TRBD2. The germline CDR1 and CDR2 sequences are SGHNT and YYREEE (reference sequence). This CDR3 contains 14 residues. Trimming removed 5 bases from V and 2 bases from J; junction bases left unmatched: 7. CDR3 nucleotide sequence: TGTGCCAGCAGGGAGCGAGCGGGACCCTACGAGCAGTACTTC. Its protein is CASRERAGPYEQYF.

This clone was detected once. The chain carries TRBV28 and TRBJ1-2; weak D call: TRBD1 (6 bases). Per germline, CDR1 MDHEN and CDR2 SYDVKM. This CDR3 has 13 residues. The ends were cut back, 6 bases at V and 8 bases at J, with 16 bases in the middle. CDR3 sequence reads: CASSSPRGGGYTF. The CDR3 DNA follows: TGTGCCAGCAGCTCACCCCGGGGGGGCGGCTACACCTTC.

V is TRBV30 and J is TRBJ1-6; 10 bases line up with TRBD1. The V gene end was trimmed by 3 bases and the J gene end by 9 bases; junction bases not matched to a gene: 17. The CDR3 runs to 18 residues. Germline CDR1 reads GTSNPN; CDR2 reads SVGIG (reference sequence). The CDR3 bases are TGTGCCTGGAGAGATCCCCGGGACAGGGGCTTTCTTTCTTCACCCCTCCACTTT. Its translation: CAWRDPRDRGFLSSPLHF.

V is TRBV5-1 and J is TRBJ2-2; D gene uncertain. The CDR3 consists of 15 residues. The ends were cut back, 0 bases at V and 8 bases at J, with 14 bases in the middle. CDR1 and CDR2 from the germline V gene are SGHRS and YFSETQ. Here the CDR3 reads CASSLEFTKEGELFF. For the CDR3, the DNA is TGCGCCAGCAGCTTGGAATTCACTAAGGAGGGGGAGCTGTTTTTT. The whole variable domain, remainder taken from reference TRBV5-1 and TRBJ2-2, is KAGVTQTPRYLIKTRGQQVTLSCSPISGHRSVSWYQQTPGQGLQFLFEYFSETQRNKGNFPGRFSGRQFSNSRSEMNVSTLELGDSALYLCASSLEFTKEGELFFGEGSRLTVL.

A remark on this clone: Mismatch with germline at one junction end may stem from a read error. The chain uses TRBV11-1 and TRBJ2-3, with 7 positions matching TRBD2. The germline gives CDR1 SGHAT, CDR2 FQDESV (reference sequence). This CDR3 region has 16 residues. DNA for the CDR3: TGTGCAAGCACTGGGGCGGGAGCTCCGGAAGTAGATACGCAGTATTTT. Amino acids: CASTGAGAPEVDTQYF.

J is TRBJ1-1 and V is TRBV2; D remains unclear. CDR1 SNHLY and CDR2 FYNNEI come from the germline V gene. V dropped 6 bases and J dropped 5 bases, with 13 bases sitting between them. The CDR3 is 13 amino acids. The CDR3 nucleotides are TGTGCCAGCAGAATCGGTGGAGTGACTGAAGCTTTCTTT. This gives the protein CASRIGGVTEAFF.

The V gene is TRBV18, the J gene TRBJ2-7; tentative D call: TRBD1 (6 bases). CDR1 KGHSH and CDR2 LQKENI come from the germline V gene. There are 14 residues in the CDR3. V was clipped by 5 bases and J by 0 bases, with 11 bases between them. CDR3 coding DNA: TGTGCCAGCTCAACGACAGGACCCTCCTACGAGCAGTACTTC. It specifies CASSTTGPSYEQYF.

In DNA, the CDR3 is TGTGCCAGCTTTCTTGACACCCCAGACACTGAAGCTTTCTTT. Its translation: CASFLDTPDTEAFF. This chain uses TRBV27 with TRBJ1-1; D uncertain. The germline CDR1 and CDR2 sequences are MNHEY and SMNVEV (reference sequence). There are 14 residues in the CDR3. V lost 8 bases, J lost 3 bases, and 16 bases lay in between.

The chain carries TRBV29-1 and TRBJ2-5; 9 bases align to TRBD2. V was clipped by 4 bases and J by 5 bases; unmatched bases: 11. Germline V gives CDR1 SQVTM, CDR2 ANQGSEA. CDR3 length equals 15 residues. CDR3 in amino acids: CSVAAPGTSKETQYF. DNA for the CDR3: TGCAGCGTTGCGGCCCCCGGGACTAGCAAGGAGACCCAGTACTTC.

The chain is built from TRBV7-2 and TRBJ2-7; D is undetermined. Germline assignment: CDR1 SGHTA and CDR2 FQGNSA. V was clipped by 3 bases and J by 0 bases, with 6 bases between them. The CDR3 loop spans 13 amino acids. In DNA, the CDR3 is TGTGCCAGCAGCTTGTTTATCTCCTACGAGCAGTACTTC. This translates into CASSLFISYEQYF.

The V gene is TRBV6-6, the J gene TRBJ2-7; 7 bases match TRBD1. Per the germline V gene, CDR1 is MNHNY and CDR2 is SVGAGI (reference sequence). The CDR3 has 12 amino acids. V was clipped by 7 bases and J by 6 bases; unmatched bases: 6. The CDR3 loop reads CASTRQGAEQYF. CDR3 in DNA: TGTGCCAGCACCAGACAGGGTGCCGAGCAGTACTTC.